The source of this T cell receptor (beta chain) is a study of blood T cell repertoires in COVID-19. The CDR3 is 17 residues long. Germline V lookup: CDR1 KGHDR, CDR2 SFDVKD. Unmatched junction bases numbered 9, after V lost 3 bases and J lost 0 bases. Clones were read by immunoSEQ multiplex PCR, and TCRdb kept only the in-frame ones, dropping some. The sample comprises over 250,000 clones, roughly 88% of which are singletons, and approximately 0.8% rests with the top ten. The V and J genes are TRBV24-1 and TRBJ2-7, with 8 bases that match TRBD1. This clonotype was obtained from a woman aged 25-40 years with acute or convalescent COVID-19. The source material was peripheral blood. As DNA, the CDR3 is TGTGCCACCAGTGATCGATCGGGGACAGGAGTCTCCTACGAGCAGTACTTC. Translating gives CATSDRSGTGVSYEQYF.